This record covers a single T cell receptor (beta chain). The antigen is unknown. TCRdb's copy holds only in-frame clones and misses some; the assay was immunoSEQ multiplex PCR. The data contain over 200,000 clones, roughly 94% of them singletons. The sample is drawn from a study of T cell responses to AZD1222 COVID-19 vaccine. Study conclusions and caveats: Females outnumbered males among donors, who were mostly white British; clonal diversity was possibly underestimated. Just 6 or 7 AZD1222 recipients were seropositive at baseline.

This CDR3 contains 16 residues. The trim removed 3 bases at V and 6 bases at J, leaving 12 bases unmatched. CDR1 and CDR2 (germline): MNHEY, SMNVEV (reference sequence). This TCR came from an adult who received the MenACWY meningococcal vaccine as a control. The material was peripheral blood, obtained 28 days after the second dose of the MenACWY control vaccine. This rearrangement joins TRBV27 to TRBJ2-3; 7 bases map to TRBD2. The CDR3 loop is CASSLRASGVMDTQYF. CDR3 in DNA: TGTGCCAGCAGTTTGAGAGCTAGCGGTGTTATGGATACGCAGTATTTT.